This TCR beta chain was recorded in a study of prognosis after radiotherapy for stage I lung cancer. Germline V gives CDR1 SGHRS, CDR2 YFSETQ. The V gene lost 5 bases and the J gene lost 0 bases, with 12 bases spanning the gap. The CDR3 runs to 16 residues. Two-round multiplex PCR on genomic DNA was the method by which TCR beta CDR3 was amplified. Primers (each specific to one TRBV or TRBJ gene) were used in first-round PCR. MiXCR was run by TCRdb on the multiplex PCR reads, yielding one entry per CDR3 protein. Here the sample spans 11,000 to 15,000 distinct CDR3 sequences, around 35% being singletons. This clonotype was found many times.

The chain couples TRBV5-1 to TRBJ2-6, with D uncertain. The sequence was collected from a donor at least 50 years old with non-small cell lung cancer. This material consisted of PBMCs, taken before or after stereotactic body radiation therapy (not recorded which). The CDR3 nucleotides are TGCGCCAGCAGGTTAAGACCCAACTCTGGGGCCAACGTCCTGACTTTC. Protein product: CASRLRPNSGANVLTF.